The sample holds a few counts of the clone carrying this T cell receptor (beta chain). Its target is not known. The data stem from a study of CD8 T cells in ankylosing spondylitis. Study-level points and caveats: A motif of under 10 highly homologous TCR beta variants was seen as apparently characteristic of ankylosing spondylitis blood. Reportedly, matched ankylosing spondylitis synovial fluid was significantly enriched for disease-linked clones. Previous work reported some of these motif variants in the synovial fluid and blood of reactive arthritis.

Using quantitative 5'-RACE with molecular barcodes, the authors made TCR beta libraries. TCRdb itself ran the 5' RACE reads through MiXCR, one entry per CDR3 protein. This sample has roughly 230,000 distinct CDR3 sequences, with roughly 18% found just once. V was cut by 1 base and J by 3 bases, with 6 bases left in between. The CDR3 is 12 residues long. Germline V lookup: CDR1 SQVTM, CDR2 ANQGSEA. The source is a male donor with ankylosing spondylitis or in good health (not recorded which). The source material was blood, either unsorted or a sorted T cell fraction (not recorded which). This chain uses TRBV29-1 with TRBJ2-5; D gene ambiguous. CDR3 sequence (DNA): TGCAGCGTTGAAGGGCAGGAAGAGACCCAGTACTTC. As protein: CSVEGQEETQYF. Looking up the rest from reference TRBV29-1 and TRBJ2-5 gives the full variable domain: SAVISQKPSRDICQRGTSLTIQCQVDSQVTMMFWYRQQPGQSLTLIATANQGSEATYESGFVIDKFPISRPNLTFSTLTVSNMSPEDSSIYLCSVEGQEETQYFGPGTRLLVL.